These 9 T cell receptor beta chains originate from one sample sequenced in a study of T cell responses to AZD1222 COVID-19 vaccine (dated by TCRdb to the early 2020s). Library creation used the immunoSEQ multiplex PCR assay. As stored in TCRdb, this immuneACCESS dataset retains in-frame rearrangements with V and J assigned. A fraction of the clones does not appear; measured against another copy, unresolved V genes explain less than half of the discrepancy, and the remainder lacks a known reason. The sample data list around 130,000 clones, and more than 85% of these were observed just once. The ten top clones hold 1.5% to 2% of the sample. The time point label for this specimen denotes: about 28 days (+/-7) after the second vaccine dose. The input for sequencing was peripheral blood, taken 28 days after the second AZD1222 dose. The receptors were gathered from an adult who received the AZD1222 COVID-19 vaccine.

The J gene is TRBJ2-3, the V gene TRBV2; 8 positions match TRBD1. The CDR3 is 15 residues long. With 6 bases clipped from V and 0 bases from J, the junction kept 5 bases outside the gene matches. The germline gives CDR1 SNHLY, CDR2 FYNNEI. The DNA for the CDR3 is TGTGCCAGCAGGAACAGGGGGGAGAGCACAGATACGCAGTATTTT. Its protein product is CASRNRGESTDTQYF.

This sequence joins TRBV6-2 or TRBV6-3 and TRBJ1-1, with no clear D. The CDR3 consists of 13 residues. V was clipped by 2 bases and J by 7 bases, with 11 bases between them. The germline V gene has CDR1 MNHEY and CDR2 SVGEGT. CDR3 in amino acids: CASSYVAAFEAFF. CDR3 nucleotides: TGTGCCAGCAGTTACGTGGCAGCCTTTGAAGCTTTCTTT.

This chain links TRBV4-1 with TRBJ2-3; the match to TRBD2 covers 7 bases. CDR3 length: 16 amino acids. V trimming: 1 base; J trimming: 7 bases; junction bases outside the gene matches: 11. Germline CDR1 is MGHRA and CDR2 is YSYEKL. CDR3 nucleotide sequence: TGCGCCAGCAGCCAAGTGAGCGGGATTCCCCTCAATACGCAGTATTTT. It encodes CASSQVSGIPLNTQYF.

The chain employs TRBV7-3 and TRBJ2-3; no definite D call. Trimming removed 2 bases at V and 4 bases at J, with 10 bases between. This CDR3 is 14 amino acids long. Germline V CDR1 and CDR2: SGHTA, FQGTGA. The CDR3 reads CASSLLGGADTQYF. CDR3 DNA sequence: TGTGCCAGCAGCTTACTGGGTGGCGCAGATACGCAGTATTTT.

This rearrangement joins TRBV3-1 (or the pseudogene TRBV3-2) to TRBJ2-7, with a weak D call TRBD1 (6 bases). The germline gives CDR1 LGHDT, CDR2 YNNKEL (reference sequence). The CDR3 has 13 residues. Trimming shortened V by 1 base and J by 4 bases, and 8 bases separated the two germline ends. CDR3 sequence (DNA): TGTGCCAGCAGCCAAGGGACAGCTTACGAGCAGTACGTC. Its translation is CASSQGTAYEQYV.

The chain is built from TRBV6-1 and TRBJ1-2; 7 bases match TRBD1. The CDR3 sequence is 12 residues long. V lost 3 bases and J lost 8; bases outside the gene matches: 3. Germline lookup yields CDR1 MNHNS and CDR2 SASEGT. CDR3 DNA: TGTGCCAGCAGTGAGACAGGGAAAGGCTACACCTTC. Translating it yields CASSETGKGYTF.

This chain joins TRBV7-8 and TRBJ2-1, with 7 bases lining up with TRBD2. Germline V gives CDR1 SGHVS, CDR2 FQNEAQ. Losses at the gene ends were 5 bases for V and 4 bases for J; bases not matched to a gene: 14. The CDR3 spans 17 residues. CDR3 protein: CASSPRGILRGYNEQFF. As DNA, the CDR3 is TGTGCCAGCAGCCCCCGGGGGATTCTGCGGGGGTACAATGAGCAGTTCTTC.

The chain links TRBV6-1 to TRBJ1-2; maybe TRBD1 (6 bases). The CDR3 sequence is 14 residues long. Germline assignment: CDR1 MNHNS and CDR2 SASEGT. Trimming stripped 3 bases from V and 2 bases from J, with 10 bases between. CDR3 loop: CASSDGTLNYGYTF. CDR3 DNA sequence: TGTGCCAGCAGTGACGGGACATTGAACTATGGCTACACCTTC.

The chain employs TRBV3-1 (or the pseudogene TRBV3-2) and TRBJ2-1; possibly TRBD2 for D (6 bases). The V and J ends lost 0 bases and 8 bases respectively, with 8 bases between them. The CDR3 is 13 residues long. Germline V CDR1 and CDR2: LGHDT, YNNKEL (reference sequence). The CDR3 region has the DNA TGTGCCAGCAGCCAAGATGGAGGGCATGAGCAGTTCTTC. Protein sequence: CASSQDGGHEQFF.